This T cell receptor beta chain originates from a study of T cell changes during pregnancy in multiple sclerosis. The CDR3 totals 13 residues. Germline loops: CDR1 MNHEY, CDR2 SVGAGI. Deletions cut 0 bases from V and 8 bases from J, with 10 bases between. Produced via immunoSEQ multiplex PCR; TCRdb's table is partial and in-frame only. The sample consists of over 25,000 clones, almost 90% of them appearing once. V usage is TRBV6-5 and J usage is TRBJ1-1, with a tentative D call TRBD1 (5 bases). Source: CD8+ T cells from peripheral blood mononuclear cells, taken in the second trimester of pregnancy. The receptor was isolated from a female donor with multiple sclerosis, enrolled in a pregnancy study. The CDR3 bases are TGTGCCAGCAGTTACTCTTCGGCAGGGGAAGCTTTCTTT. It codes for CASSYSSAGEAFF.